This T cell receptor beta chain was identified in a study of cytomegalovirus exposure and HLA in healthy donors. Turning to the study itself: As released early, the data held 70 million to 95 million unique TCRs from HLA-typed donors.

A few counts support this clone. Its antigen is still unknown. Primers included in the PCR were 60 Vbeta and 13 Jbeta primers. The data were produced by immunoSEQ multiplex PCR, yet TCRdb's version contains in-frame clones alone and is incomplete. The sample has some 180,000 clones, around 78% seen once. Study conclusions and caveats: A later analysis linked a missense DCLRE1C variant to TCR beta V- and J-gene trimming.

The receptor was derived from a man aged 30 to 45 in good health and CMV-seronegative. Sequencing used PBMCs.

CDR3 bases: TGCGCCAGTGAACAGGGGGCAGTGGAGACCGGGGAGCTGTTTTTT. This translates into CASEQGAVETGELFF. This sequence joins TRBV10-2 and TRBJ2-2; 9 bases are shared with TRBD1. Losses at the gene ends were 9 bases for V and 5 bases for J; bases not matched to a gene: 10. Germline CDR1 and CDR2: WSHSY and SAAADI. The CDR3 length is 15 residues.